Listed below are T cell receptor beta chains from one sample, sequenced in a study of T cells in Graves' hyperthyroidism and ophthalmopathy. TCRdb reprocessed the multiplex PCR reads via MiXCR and lists one record per CDR3 protein. Altogether some 770,000 distinct CDR3 sequences are present, over 15% being singletons, with the ten largest covering around 7.7%. Material: blood. The receptor source for this set is a man aged 18-30 years with Graves' hyperthyroidism. CDR3s include the opening cysteine and the closing phenylalanine or tryptophan. The D gene is left open where the match is weak. Size tells how often a clone was seen (once, few, many) or the class of an expanded clone, and some rows leave it out.

J gene | D gene | clone size | V gene | CDR3 DNA | CDR3 protein
TRBJ1-1 | TRBD1 | many | TRBV2 | TGTGCCAGCATGGGGACAGCCGGTGGCACTGAAGCTTTCTTT | CASMGTAGGTEAFF
TRBJ2-7 | NA | many | TRBV28 | TGTGCCAGCAGTCGCCCCTGGACAAGCCACGAGCAGTACTTC | CASSRPWTSHEQYF
TRBJ1-5 | NA | many | TRBV18 | TGTGCCAGCTCAAACGGGGTTAACAATCAGCCCCAGCATTTT | CASSNGVNNQPQHF
TRBJ2-7 | NA | many | TRBV28 | TGTGCCAGCAGTTTATACGACCCCGAGCAGTACTTC | CASSLYDPEQYF
TRBJ2-7 | TRBD1 | many | TRBV28 | TGTGCCAGCAGACCCGGGACAGGGGTACACGAGCAGTACTTC | CASRPGTGVHEQYF
TRBJ1-3 | NA | NA | TRBV5-6 | TGTGCCAGCGCGTCTCTCCAGGGAAACACCATATATTTT | CASASLQGNTIYF
TRBJ1-5 | NA | many | TRBV7-6 | TGTGCCAGCAGCTTCGGGACACTAAGTCAGCCCCAGCATTTT | CASSFGTLSQPQHF
TRBJ1-2 | NA | NA | TRBV2 | TGTGCCAGCAGTGAAGGCATGGCGTATGGCTACACCTTC | CASSEGMAYGYTF
TRBJ2-3 | TRBD2 | many | TRBV12-3/TRBV12-4 | TGTGCCAGCAGTTCTAGCGGGAGGTGGGATACGCAGTATTTT | CASSSSGRWDTQYF
TRBJ2-2 | TRBD1 | NA | TRBV12-3/TRBV12-4 | TGTGCCAGCACCGTTGCGGACAGGACTAACACCGGGGAGCTGTTTTTT | CASTVADRTNTGELFF
TRBJ2-1 | TRBD2 | NA | TRBV3-1 | TGTGCCAGCGGACCAGGACTAGCGGGAGGGTTCTACAATGAGCAGTTCTTC | CASGPGLAGGFYNEQFF
TRBJ2-4 | NA | NA | TRBV20-1 | TGCAGTGCCCTGCCGGAGGGCCCCCAAGCCAAAAACATTCAGTACTTC | CSALPEGPQAKNIQYF
TRBJ1-5 | NA | NA | TRBV20-1 | TGCAGTGCTAGGGCAACCGGGGCCCCGAGGGGCAATCAGCCCCAGCATTTT | CSARATGAPRGNQPQHF
TRBJ2-5 | NA | many | TRBV11-2 | TGTGCCAGCAGCTTTACTGGGTGGGAGACCCAGTACTTC | CASSFTGWETQYF
TRBJ1-1 | NA | few | TRBV28 | TGTGCCAGCAGTTTGGAGCAAAGGAGCACTGAAGCTTTCTTT | CASSLEQRSTEAFF
TRBJ1-3 | TRBD1 | NA | TRBV6-5 | TGTGCCAGCAGTTTACAGGGGGGAATTGGAAACACCATATATTTT | CASSLQGGIGNTIYF
TRBJ2-1 | TRBD2 | NA | TRBV24-1 | TGTGCCACCAGTGATTTGACGGGAGGGTCATCTGGTGAGCAGTTCTTC | CATSDLTGGSSGEQFF
TRBJ2-1 | NA | NA | TRBV18 | TGTGCCAGCTCACCAAAGCGTGAGGCTAAGCAGTTCTTC | CASSPKREAKQFF
TRBJ1-5 | NA | many | TRBV15 | TGTGCCACCAGGCTCGTAGGGAATCAGCCCCAGCATTTT | CATRLVGNQPQHF
TRBJ2-3 | TRBD2 | few | TRBV9 | TGTGCCAGCAGCGTCGCAAGCGGGAGGCAGACAGATACGCAGTATTTT | CASSVASGRQTDTQYF
TRBJ2-3 | NA | NA | TRBV7-2 | TGTGCCAGCAGCTTAAGACCCGGAGGAATCACAGATACGCAGTATTTT | CASSLRPGGITDTQYF
TRBJ2-7 | NA | many | TRBV11-2 | TGTGCCAGCAGCTCGCCCCGGGGGCCCCTCGAGCAGTACTTC | CASSSPRGPLEQYF
TRBJ2-1 | NA | few | TRBV11-2 | TGTGCCAGCAGCTTAGATCAGGCTAGCCCTCGTGTCTTC | CASSLDQASPRVF
TRBJ1-2 | NA | NA | TRBV19 | TGTGCCAGTAGTACCCCTAAGGGCTATGGCTACACCTTC | CASSTPKGYGYTF
TRBJ2-5 | NA | many | TRBV20-1 | TGCAGTGCTAGGTCGGGTCAAGAGACCCAGTACTTC | CSARSGQETQYF
TRBJ2-7 | TRBD2 | few | TRBV7-2 | TGTGCCAGCAGCTCCGCGGGAGGACGAGACTACGAGCAGTACTTC | CASSSAGGRDYEQYF
TRBJ2-7 | NA | NA | TRBV12-3/TRBV12-4 | TGTGCCAGCAGTCGATCTTCACACTACGAGCAGTACTTC | CASSRSSHYEQYF
TRBJ2-5 | TRBD2 | many | TRBV28 | TGTGCCAGCAGTCCCCCTAGCGGCCTACAAGAGACCCAGTACTTC | CASSPPSGLQETQYF
TRBJ2-2 | TRBD2 | few | TRBV28 | TGTGCCAGCAGTCCATACGATAGCGGGAGATCGTACGGGGAGCTGTTTTTT | CASSPYDSGRSYGELFF
TRBJ2-7 | TRBD2 | few | TRBV20-1 | TGTTCTAGCGGGAGTTACAACGAGCAGTACTTC | CSSGSYNEQYF
TRBJ2-5 | NA | few | TRBV5-1 | TGCGCCAGCAGCTTGGACCGGGGATCAGAGACCCAGTACTTC | CASSLDRGSETQYF
TRBJ1-1 | NA | many | TRBV30 | TGTGCCTGGAGTCCACATATGAACACTGAAGCTTTCTTT | CAWSPHMNTEAFF
TRBJ2-5 | NA | few | TRBV12-5 | TGTGCTAGTGCCCGGGACGGACCCCAAGAGACCCAGTACTTC | CASARDGPQETQYF
TRBJ2-7 | NA | many | TRBV11-2 | TGTGCCAGCAGCTTACGGGACTCCACCTACTCCTACGAGCAGTACTTC | CASSLRDSTYSYEQYF
TRBJ2-4 | NA | NA | TRBV9 | TGTGCCAGCAGCGCTACGCGGGGCCCCAATGTTCAGTACTTC | CASSATRGPNVQYF
TRBJ2-7 | NA | many | TRBV5-1 | TGCGCCAGCAGCTTGGTGGCGGCGGGGGAGCAGTACTTC | CASSLVAAGEQYF
TRBJ1-1 | NA | many | TRBV6-8 | TGTGCCAGACAAAGGACAGCGAACACTGAAGCTTTCTTT | CARQRTANTEAFF
TRBJ2-1 | TRBD2 | few | TRBV9 | TGTGCCAGCAGCCCTGGACTAGCGGGAGGTGGCTACAATGAGCAGTTCTTC | CASSPGLAGGGYNEQFF
TRBJ2-7 | NA | few | TRBV7-9 | TGTGCCAGCAGTACTTGGGGGAGAAGCGGGGAGCAGTACTTC | CASSTWGRSGEQYF
TRBJ2-7 | TRBD1 | many | TRBV7-9 | TGTGCCAGCAGCCCCCGGGACAGACACTACGAGCAGTACTTC | CASSPRDRHYEQYF